This T cell receptor (beta chain) was identified in a study of blood T cell repertoires in COVID-19. The overall study: Samples came from the United States, Italy and Spain, spanning acute and convalescent COVID-19.

In the source study's methods: Quantification of nucleated cells was approximated via reference gene primer amplification. The repertoire was sequenced with immunoSEQ multiplex PCR; TCRdb's copy has only in-frame clones and lacks some. That table furnishes V, J and clone size, whereas the DNA furnished D and trimming. Of fewer than 300,000 clones in the sample, 70% to 90% were seen once. The CDR3 is 15 residues long. Per germline, CDR1 SGHTA and CDR2 FQGNSA. V lost 5 bases to trimming and J lost 9 bases; unmatched junction nucleotides: 7. This rearrangement joins TRBV7-2 to TRBJ1-6; TRBD1 matches at 10 bases. Sequencing input: peripheral blood. The receptor was isolated from a woman aged 45-65 years with acute or convalescent COVID-19. DNA for the CDR3: TGTGCCAGCAGCCCCCGGACAGGGGGTAGTTCACCCCTCCACTTT. As protein: CASSPRTGGSSPLHF.